This entry is about one T cell receptor beta chain. Its antigen is as yet unknown. A junction boundary mismatches the germline segment, possibly from a read error. There are 14 residues in the CDR3. The germline V gene encodes CDR1 SGHAT and CDR2 FQNNGV. The sample comes from a study of Tregs in tolerant kidney transplant recipients. Whole-study findings and limits: Biological reproducibility was not directly addressed in this study. The most relevant donor-specific Treg TCRbeta repertoire apparently came from expansion with activated donor B cells.

The nonmyeloablative bone marrow transplants came from related graft donors, with transient mixed chimerism. Generated by immunoSEQ multiplex PCR, the TCRdb table keeps only in-frame clones and is missing some. This table holds some 50,000 clones, about 92% found once. This clonotype originated in a human patient who received a combined kidney and bone marrow transplant. The graft donor may be the source of some T cells. Sequenced here: CD8+ T cells from blood (PBMCs), sampled 12 months after the transplant. J is TRBJ2-7 and V is TRBV11-2; perhaps TRBD1 as D (7 bases). DNA of the CDR3: TGTGCCAGCAGCAATCAGGGGGGTTACTACGGGCAGTACTTC. This gives the protein CASSNQGGYYGQYF.